The 10 T cell receptor beta chains in this list originate from one sample, sequenced in a study of immune evolution from preneoplasia to lung adenocarcinoma (dated by TCRdb to about 2021). The library was obtained by the immunoSEQ multiplex PCR assay. What TCRdb holds here is the immuneACCESS table cut down to in-frame rearrangements. Part of the clones is not present; checked against another copy, under half of the missing clones reflect an unresolved V gene, and the others are unexplained. This sample gives 9,000 to 10,000 clones in total; 79% of them show up just once. About 12% of the sample is taken by the ten largest. Sequencing was carried out using FFPE lung adenocarcinoma in situ tissue. The sample's cell subset or site label, decoded: preinvasive adenocarcinoma in situ (AIS). These receptors were collected from an older person with lung adenocarcinoma.

J is TRBJ1-5 and V is TRBV18; no firm D call. The V gene's germline CDR1 is KGHSH and CDR2 LQKENI. CDR3 length equals 13 residues. The V end was cut by 3 bases, the J end by 6 bases, with 9 bases between. The CDR3 here is CASSPDPSQPQHF. CDR3 in DNA: TGTGCCAGCTCACCCGACCCGTCTCAGCCCCAGCATTTT.

The chain joins TRBV11-3 to TRBJ2-7; 12 nucleotides line up with TRBD2. The CDR3 consists of 14 residues. The junction had 1 base not matched to a gene; V was cut back by 5 bases and J by 2 bases. CDR1 and CDR2 from the germline V gene are SGHNT and YENEEA. CDR3 loop: CASSTSGGTYEQYF. The CDR3 nucleotides are TGTGCCAGCAGCACTAGCGGGGGGACCTACGAGCAGTACTTC.

The chain couples TRBV19 to TRBJ1-6, with D possibly matching TRBD1 (6 bases). Germline CDR1 and CDR2: LNHDA and SQIVND (reference sequence). Trimming removed 6 bases from V and 9 bases from J, with 15 bases in between. The CDR3 has 14 amino acids. The CDR3, as DNA: TGTGCCAGTAGCCCGGACAGTTTTGGTTCACCCCTCCACTTT. The encoded protein is CASSPDSFGSPLHF.

The chain carries TRBV7-9 and TRBJ1-2; no firm D call. The CDR3 runs to 13 residues. CDR1 and CDR2 from the germline V gene are SEHNR and FQNEAQ (reference sequence). Trimming shortened V by 7 bases and J by 4 bases, and 13 bases separated the two germline ends. The chain's CDR3 is CASTSGRAYGYTF. In nucleotides, the CDR3 is TGTGCCAGCACCTCCGGGAGGGCCTATGGCTACACCTTC.

The V gene is TRBV5-1, the J gene TRBJ1-4; TRBD1 matches at 7 bases. The germline gives CDR1 SGHRS, CDR2 YFSETQ. The trim removed 0 bases at V and 3 bases at J, leaving 5 bases unmatched. The CDR3 contains 16 residues. The CDR3 is CASSLGQGSANEKLFF. Here the CDR3 DNA reads TGCGCCAGCAGCTTGGGACAGGGATCAGCTAATGAAAAACTGTTTTTT.

The rearrangement uses TRBV7-9 and TRBJ1-4, with D possibly being TRBD1 (5 bases). The ends were cut back, 5 bases at V and 0 bases at J, with 10 bases in the middle. This CDR3 comprises 15 residues. CDR1 and CDR2 from the germline V gene are SEHNR and FQNEAQ (reference sequence). The CDR3, as DNA: TGTGCCAGCAGCCAGGGTAGCACAACTAATGAAAAACTGTTTTTT. Residues: CASSQGSTTNEKLFF.

The chain recombines TRBV7-5 with TRBJ1-1; TRBD1, the table's D call, lacks a check against the DNA. TRBV7-5 is a pseudogene locus. This CDR3 comprises 15 residues. The CDR3 is CASSLGGGVGAEAFF. The DNA of the CDR3 is TGTGCCAGCAGCTTAGGAGGGGGCGTGGGCGCTGAAGCTTTCTTT.

As DNA, the CDR3 is TGTGCCAGCAGCAAGGGGCAGGGGGCGGGAGGCTACACCTTC. This translates into CASSKGQGAGGYTF. This chain links TRBV7-2 with TRBJ1-2; 8 bases map to TRBD1. CDR1 and CDR2 (germline): SGHTA, FQGNSA. The CDR3 runs to 14 residues. J lost 8 bases, V lost 5 bases, and 10 bases had no gene match.

This clone was counted once. The chain is built from TRBV7-2 and TRBJ1-6, with 9 bases that match TRBD1. The CDR3 extends over 18 amino acids. Per the germline V gene, CDR1 is SGHTA and CDR2 is FQGNSA. The V segment lost 0 bases and the J segment 2 bases; nucleotides outside the gene matches: 5. In nucleotides, the CDR3 is TGTGCCAGCAGCTTAGCGCCTGGGACAGGGCCCTATAATTCACCCCTCCACTTT. Its protein is CASSLAPGTGPYNSPLHF. Filled out from reference TRBV7-2 and TRBJ1-6, the complete variable domain reads GAGVSQSPSNKVTEKGKDVELRCDPISGHTALYWYRQSLGQGLEFLIYFQGNSAPDKSGLPSDRFSAERTGGSVSTLTIQRTQQEDSAVYLCASSLAPGTGPYNSPLHFGNGTRLTVT.

This rearrangement joins TRBV4-1 to TRBJ2-7, with 7 bases lining up with TRBD1. J lost 3 bases, V lost 4 bases, and 6 bases had no gene match. CDR1 MGHRA and CDR2 YSYEKL come from the germline V gene. CDR3 length equals 14 residues. The CDR3 spells CASSPRDRDYEQYF. The CDR3 DNA reads TGCGCCAGCAGCCCCCGGGACAGAGACTACGAGCAGTACTTC.